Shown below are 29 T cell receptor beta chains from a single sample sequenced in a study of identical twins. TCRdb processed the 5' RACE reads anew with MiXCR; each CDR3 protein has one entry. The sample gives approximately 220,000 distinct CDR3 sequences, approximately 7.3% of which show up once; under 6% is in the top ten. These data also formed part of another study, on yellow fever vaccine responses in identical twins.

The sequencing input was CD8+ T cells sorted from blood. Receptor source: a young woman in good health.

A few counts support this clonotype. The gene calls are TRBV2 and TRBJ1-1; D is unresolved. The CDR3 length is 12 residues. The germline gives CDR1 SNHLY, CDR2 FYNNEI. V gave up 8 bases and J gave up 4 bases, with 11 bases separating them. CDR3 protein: CASGRVGTEAFF. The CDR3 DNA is TGTGCCAGCGGGAGGGTGGGCACTGAAGCTTTCTTT.

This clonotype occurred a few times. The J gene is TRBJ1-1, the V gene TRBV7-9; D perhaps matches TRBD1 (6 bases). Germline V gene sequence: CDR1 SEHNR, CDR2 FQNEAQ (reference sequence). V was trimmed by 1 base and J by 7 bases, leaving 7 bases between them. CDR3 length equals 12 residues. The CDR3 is CASSLDRDEAFF. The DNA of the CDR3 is TGTGCCAGCAGCTTAGACAGGGATGAAGCTTTCTTT.

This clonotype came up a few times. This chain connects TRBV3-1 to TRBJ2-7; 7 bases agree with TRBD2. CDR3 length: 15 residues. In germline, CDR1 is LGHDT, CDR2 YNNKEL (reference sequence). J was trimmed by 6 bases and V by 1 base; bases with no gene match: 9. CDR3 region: CASSQGREIAGEQYF. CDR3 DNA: TGTGCCAGCAGCCAAGGGCGGGAAATAGCGGGCGAGCAGTACTTC.

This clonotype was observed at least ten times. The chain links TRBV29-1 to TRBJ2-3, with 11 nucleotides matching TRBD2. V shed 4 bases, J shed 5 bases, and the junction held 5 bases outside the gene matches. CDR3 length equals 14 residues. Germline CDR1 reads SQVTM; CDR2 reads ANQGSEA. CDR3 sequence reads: CSVVLAGVEDTQYF. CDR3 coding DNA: TGCAGCGTTGTACTAGCGGGAGTAGAAGATACGCAGTATTTT.

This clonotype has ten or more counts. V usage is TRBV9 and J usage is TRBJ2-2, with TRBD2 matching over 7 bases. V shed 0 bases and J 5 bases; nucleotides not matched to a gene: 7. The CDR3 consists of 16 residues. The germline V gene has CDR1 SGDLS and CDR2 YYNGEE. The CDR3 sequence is CASSVGGRYRTGELFF. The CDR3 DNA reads TGTGCCAGCAGCGTAGGCGGGAGATATCGGACCGGGGAGCTGTTTTTT.

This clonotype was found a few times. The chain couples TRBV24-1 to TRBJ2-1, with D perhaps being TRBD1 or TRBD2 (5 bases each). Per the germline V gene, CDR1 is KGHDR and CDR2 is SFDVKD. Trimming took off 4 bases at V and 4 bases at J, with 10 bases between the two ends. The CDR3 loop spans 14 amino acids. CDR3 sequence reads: CATSELGAYNEQFF. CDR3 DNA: TGTGCCACCAGTGAACTCGGGGCTTACAATGAGCAGTTCTTC.

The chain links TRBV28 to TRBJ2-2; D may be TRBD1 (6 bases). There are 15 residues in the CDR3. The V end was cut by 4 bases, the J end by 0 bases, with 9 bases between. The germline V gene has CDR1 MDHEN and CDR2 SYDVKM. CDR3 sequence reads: CASSSDRANTGELFF. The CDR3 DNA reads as TGTGCCAGCAGTTCGGACAGAGCGAACACCGGGGAGCTGTTTTTT. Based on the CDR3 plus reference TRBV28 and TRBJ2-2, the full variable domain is DVKVTQSSRYLVKRTGEKVFLECVQDMDHENMFWYRQDPGLGLRLIYFSYDVKMKEKGDIPEGYSVSREKKERFSLILESASTNQTSMYLCASSSDRANTGELFFGEGSRLTVL.

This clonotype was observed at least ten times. CDR3 coding DNA: TGTGCCAGCAGTTTAGGGACAGGGCTTAGAGACTACAATGAGCAGTTCTTC. Its protein product is CASSLGTGLRDYNEQFF. The V gene is TRBV12-3 or TRBV12-4, the J gene TRBJ2-1; 8 nucleotides agree with TRBD1. The CDR3 loop spans 17 amino acids. The V segment lost 1 base and the J segment 3 bases; nucleotides outside the gene matches: 8.

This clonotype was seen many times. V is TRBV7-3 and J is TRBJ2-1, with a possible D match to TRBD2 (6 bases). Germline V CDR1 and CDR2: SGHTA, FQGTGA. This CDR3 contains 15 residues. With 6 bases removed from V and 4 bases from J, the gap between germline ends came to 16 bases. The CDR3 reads CASSEGLALYNEQFF. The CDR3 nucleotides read TGTGCCAGCAGTGAGGGGCTAGCGCTATACAATGAGCAGTTCTTC.

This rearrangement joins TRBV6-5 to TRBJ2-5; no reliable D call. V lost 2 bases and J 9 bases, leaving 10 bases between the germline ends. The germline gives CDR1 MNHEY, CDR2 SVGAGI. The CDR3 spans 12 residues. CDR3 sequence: CASSYPTGPQYF. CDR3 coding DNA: TGTGCCAGCAGTTACCCGACGGGCCCCCAGTACTTC.

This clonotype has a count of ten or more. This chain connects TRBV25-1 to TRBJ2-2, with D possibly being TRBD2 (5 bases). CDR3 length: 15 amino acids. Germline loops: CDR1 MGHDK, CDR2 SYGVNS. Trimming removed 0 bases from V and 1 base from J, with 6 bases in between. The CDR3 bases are TGTGCCAGCAGTGAATACGGGGAGAACACCGGGGAGCTGTTTTTT. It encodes CASSEYGENTGELFF. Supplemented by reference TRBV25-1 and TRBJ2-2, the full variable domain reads EADIYQTPRYLVIGTGKKITLECSQTMGHDKMYWYQQDPGMELHLIHYSYGVNSTEKGDLSSESTVSRIRTEHFPLTLESARPSHTSQYLCASSEYGENTGELFFGEGSRLTVL.

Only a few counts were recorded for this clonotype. The CDR3 DNA reads as TGTGCCAGCAGTGAAGATTTTTGGAGTACAAGCTACGAGCAGTACTTC. It codes for CASSEDFWSTSYEQYF. The chain has TRBV6-1 and TRBJ2-7; no clear D. V gave up 1 base and J gave up 3 bases, with 16 bases separating them. The CDR3 is 16 residues long. The V gene's germline CDR1 is MNHNS and CDR2 SASEGT.

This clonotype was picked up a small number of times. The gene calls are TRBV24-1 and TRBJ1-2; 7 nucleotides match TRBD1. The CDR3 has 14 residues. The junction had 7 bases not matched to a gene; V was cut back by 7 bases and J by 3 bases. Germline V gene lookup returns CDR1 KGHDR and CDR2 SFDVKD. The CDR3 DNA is TGTGCCACCAGCTCCGGGACAGAATACTATGGCTACACCTTC. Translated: CATSSGTEYYGYTF.

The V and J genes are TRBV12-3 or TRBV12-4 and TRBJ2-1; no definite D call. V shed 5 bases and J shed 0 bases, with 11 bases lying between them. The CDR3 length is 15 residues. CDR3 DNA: TGTGCCAGCAGTCATCACTCGATCTCCTACAATGAGCAGTTCTTC. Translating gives CASSHHSISYNEQFF.

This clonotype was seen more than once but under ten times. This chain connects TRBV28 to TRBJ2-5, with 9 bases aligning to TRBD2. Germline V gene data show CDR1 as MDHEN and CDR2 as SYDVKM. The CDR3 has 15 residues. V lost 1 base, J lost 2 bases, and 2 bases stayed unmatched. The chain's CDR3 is CASSLYAGGQETQYF. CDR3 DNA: TGTGCCAGCAGTTTATACGCGGGGGGGCAAGAGACCCAGTACTTC.

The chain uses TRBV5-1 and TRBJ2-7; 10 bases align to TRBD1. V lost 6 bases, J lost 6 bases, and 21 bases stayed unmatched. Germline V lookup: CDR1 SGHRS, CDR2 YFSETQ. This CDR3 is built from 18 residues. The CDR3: CASIPGTGVFHGLAEQYV. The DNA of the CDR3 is TGCGCCAGCATCCCCGGGACAGGGGTCTTCCACGGGCTGGCCGAGCAGTACGTC.

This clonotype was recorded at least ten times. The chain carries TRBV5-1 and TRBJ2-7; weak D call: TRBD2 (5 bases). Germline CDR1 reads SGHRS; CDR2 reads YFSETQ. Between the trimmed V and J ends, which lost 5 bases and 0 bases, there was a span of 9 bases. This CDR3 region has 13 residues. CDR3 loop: CASRRESSYEQYF. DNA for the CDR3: TGCGCCAGCAGAAGGGAGAGCTCCTACGAGCAGTACTTC.

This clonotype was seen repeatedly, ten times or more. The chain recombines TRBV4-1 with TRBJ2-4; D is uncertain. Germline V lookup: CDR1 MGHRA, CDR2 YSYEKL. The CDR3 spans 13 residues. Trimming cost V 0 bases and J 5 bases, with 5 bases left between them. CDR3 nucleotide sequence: TGCGCCAGCAGCCAAGACAACCAAAACATTCAGTACTTC. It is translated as CASSQDNQNIQYF.

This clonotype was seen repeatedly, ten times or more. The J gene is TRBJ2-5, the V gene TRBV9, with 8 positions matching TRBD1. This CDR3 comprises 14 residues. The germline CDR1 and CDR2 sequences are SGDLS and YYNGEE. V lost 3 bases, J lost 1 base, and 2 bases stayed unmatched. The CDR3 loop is CASSEDRAQETQYF. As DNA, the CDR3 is TGTGCCAGCAGCGAGGACAGGGCCCAAGAGACCCAGTACTTC. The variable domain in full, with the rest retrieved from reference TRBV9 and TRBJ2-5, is DSGVTQTPKHLITATGQRVTLRCSPRSGDLSVYWYQQSLDQGLQFLIQYYNGEERAKGNILERFSAQQFPDLHSELNLSSLELGDSALYFCASSEDRAQETQYFGPGTRLLVL.

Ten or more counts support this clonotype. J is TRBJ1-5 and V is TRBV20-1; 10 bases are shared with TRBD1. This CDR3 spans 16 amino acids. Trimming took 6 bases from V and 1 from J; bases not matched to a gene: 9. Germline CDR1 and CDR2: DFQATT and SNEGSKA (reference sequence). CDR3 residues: CSARDRGSRSNQPQHF. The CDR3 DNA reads TGCAGTGCCCGGGACAGGGGAAGTAGAAGCAATCAGCCCCAGCATTTT.

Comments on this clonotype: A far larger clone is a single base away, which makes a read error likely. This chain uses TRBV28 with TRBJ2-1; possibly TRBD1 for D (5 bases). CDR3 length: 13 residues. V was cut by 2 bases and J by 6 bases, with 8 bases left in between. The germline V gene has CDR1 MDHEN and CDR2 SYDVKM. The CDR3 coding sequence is TGTGCCAGCAGTTTAGACAGCTTCAATGAGCAGTTCTTC. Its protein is CASSLDSFNEQFF.

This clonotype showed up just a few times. CDR3: CASSQGLIRRETQYF. In DNA form, the CDR3 reads TGTGCCAGCAGCCAAGGCCTCATCCGTCGGGAGACCCAGTACTTC. The rearrangement uses TRBV14 and TRBJ2-5, with D hard to call. The CDR3 loop spans 15 amino acids. Germline values: CDR1 SGHDN, CDR2 FVKESK. The V end was cut by 1 base, the J end by 5 bases, with 14 bases between.

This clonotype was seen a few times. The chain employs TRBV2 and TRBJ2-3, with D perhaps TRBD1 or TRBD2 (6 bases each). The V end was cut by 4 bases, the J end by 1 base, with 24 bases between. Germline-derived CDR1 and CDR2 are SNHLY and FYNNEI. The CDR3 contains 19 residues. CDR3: CASSVPGRGRDDGTDTQYF. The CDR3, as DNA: TGTGCCAGCAGTGTTCCCGGACGGGGGCGTGATGACGGCACAGATACGCAGTATTTT.

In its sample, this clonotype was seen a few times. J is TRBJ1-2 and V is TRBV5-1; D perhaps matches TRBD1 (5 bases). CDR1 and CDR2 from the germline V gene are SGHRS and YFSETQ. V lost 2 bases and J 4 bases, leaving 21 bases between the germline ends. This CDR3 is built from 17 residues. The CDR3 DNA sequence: TGCGCCAGCAGCTTTTCGGGACTCCGGGATTTCCCCTATGGCTACACCTTC. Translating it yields CASSFSGLRDFPYGYTF.

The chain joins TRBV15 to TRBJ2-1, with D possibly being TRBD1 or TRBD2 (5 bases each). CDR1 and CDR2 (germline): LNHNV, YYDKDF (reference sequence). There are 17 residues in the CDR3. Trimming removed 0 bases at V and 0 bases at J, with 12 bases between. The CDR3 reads CATSRDGTYSSYNEQFF. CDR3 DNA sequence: TGTGCCACCAGCAGAGACGGGACCTATAGCTCCTACAATGAGCAGTTCTTC.

The CDR3, as DNA: TGTGCCAGCAGCTTAGGCCTAGCGGGGACCCCTGACTCGGAGCAGTTCTTC. This encodes CASSLGLAGTPDSEQFF. The chain links TRBV13 to TRBJ2-1; 9 nucleotides line up with TRBD2. The CDR3 extends over 17 amino acids. Trimming at V came to 0 bases and at J to 10 bases, leaving 13 bases not matched to a gene. Germline V gene sequence: CDR1 PRHDT, CDR2 FYEKMQ (reference sequence). Full variable domain (remainder filled in from reference TRBV13 and TRBJ2-1): AAGVIQSPRHLIKEKRETATLKCYPIPRHDTVYWYQQGPGQDPQFLISFYEKMQSDKGSIPDRFSAQQFSDYHSELNMSSLELGDSALYFCASSLGLAGTPDSEQFFGPGTRLTVL.

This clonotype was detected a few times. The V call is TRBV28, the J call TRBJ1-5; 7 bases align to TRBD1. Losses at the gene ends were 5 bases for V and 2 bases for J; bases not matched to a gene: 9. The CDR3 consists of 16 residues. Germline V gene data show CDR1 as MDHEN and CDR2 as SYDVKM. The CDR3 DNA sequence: TGTGCCAGCAGTCCTTCGAGGGGGCAGGGCAATCAGCCCCAGCATTTT. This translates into CASSPSRGQGNQPQHF. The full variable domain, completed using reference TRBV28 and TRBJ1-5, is DVKVTQSSRYLVKRTGEKVFLECVQDMDHENMFWYRQDPGLGLRLIYFSYDVKMKEKGDIPEGYSVSREKKERFSLILESASTNQTSMYLCASSPSRGQGNQPQHFGDGTRLSIL.

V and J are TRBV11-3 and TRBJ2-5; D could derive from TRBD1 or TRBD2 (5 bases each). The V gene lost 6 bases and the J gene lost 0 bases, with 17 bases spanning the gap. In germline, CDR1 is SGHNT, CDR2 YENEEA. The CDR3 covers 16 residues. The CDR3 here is CASSQTRDEHQETQYF. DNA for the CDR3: TGTGCCAGCAGTCAGACCCGGGACGAACACCAAGAGACCCAGTACTTC.

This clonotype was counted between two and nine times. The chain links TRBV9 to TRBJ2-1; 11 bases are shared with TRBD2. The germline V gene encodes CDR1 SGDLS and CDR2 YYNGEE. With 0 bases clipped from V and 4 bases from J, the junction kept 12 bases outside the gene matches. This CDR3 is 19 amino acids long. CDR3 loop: CASSVEGSGGENAYNEQFF. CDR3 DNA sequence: TGTGCCAGCAGCGTAGAAGGTAGCGGGGGGGAAAATGCTTACAATGAGCAGTTCTTC.